This record covers a single T cell receptor beta chain. The data originate from a study of OX40 agonist ivuxolimab in advanced cancers. Method: immunoSEQ multiplex PCR; TCRdb's copy keeps in-frame clones and lacks some. The data show 53,000 or so clones, approximately 90% seen once. The CDR3 is 15 amino acids. V lost 8 bases to trimming and J lost 0 bases, with 14 bases between them. Germline CDR1 is SNHLY and CDR2 is FYNNEI. Blood specimens came from baseline, cycle 4 day 1, and cycle 7 day 1. This receptor was taken from an adult with an advanced solid tumor such as melanoma, head and neck, liver or kidney cancer. This sequence joins TRBV2 and TRBJ1-5; D gene unclear. Sequencing was performed on CD4+ or CD8+ T cells sorted from blood, taken in a trial of the OX40 agonist ivuxolimab. In DNA form, the CDR3 reads TGTGCCAGCTCGAGACGTCCTTATAGCAATCAGCCCCAGCATTTT. Translating it yields CASSRRPYSNQPQHF.